Shown below are 12 T cell receptor beta chains from a single sample sequenced in a study of T cell responses to AZD1222 COVID-19 vaccine. The repertoire was sequenced with immunoSEQ multiplex PCR; TCRdb's copy has only in-frame clones and lacks some. The sample includes about 110,000 clones, roughly 90% of them seen just once. The sequenced sample was peripheral blood, obtained 28 days after the second AZD1222 dose. Every receptor here comes from an adult who received the AZD1222 COVID-19 vaccine.

The chain links TRBV19 to TRBJ1-6; D may be TRBD1 (6 bases). There are 15 residues in the CDR3. CDR1 LNHDA and CDR2 SQIVND come from the germline V gene (reference sequence). The V end lost 7 bases, the J end lost 1 base, and 11 bases lay between the germline ends. The CDR3 nucleotides read TGTGCCAGTATGGGGGGCGAGTCCTATAATTCACCCCTCCACTTT. Translation gives CASMGGESYNSPLHF.

This clone was detected a few times. The chain couples TRBV10-1 to TRBJ2-5; no reliable D call. The CDR3 covers 14 residues. With 2 bases removed from V and 5 bases from J, the gap between germline ends came to 12 bases. Germline CDR1 is WNHNN and CDR2 is SYGVQD (reference sequence). CDR3 coding DNA: TGCGCCAGCAGTGAGGAGAGTACTTCTGAGACCCAGTACTTC. Amino acid sequence: CASSEESTSETQYF.

The chain couples TRBV6-2 or TRBV6-3 to TRBJ2-1; 11 bases are a match to TRBD1. Germline CDR1 reads MNHEY; CDR2 reads SVGEGT. The CDR3 runs to 15 residues. V was pared by 6 bases and J by 10 bases, with 11 bases of the junction left unmatched. CDR3 region: CASSPRGQGVGEQFF. The CDR3 nucleotides read TGTGCCAGCAGCCCAAGGGGACAGGGGGTCGGCGAGCAGTTCTTC.

The chain couples TRBV2 to TRBJ2-3, with TRBD2 identical over 12 bases. Germline CDR1 SNHLY, CDR2 FYNNEI. With 5 bases clipped from V and 0 bases from J, the junction kept 3 bases outside the gene matches. The CDR3 covers 16 residues. The CDR3 nucleotides read TGTGCCAGCAGTTTTGGACTAGCGGGGAGCACAGATACGCAGTATTTT. Protein sequence: CASSFGLAGSTDTQYF.

CDR3 region: CASSIGRGVYEQYF. The CDR3, as DNA: TGTGCCAGTAGTATCGGCAGGGGAGTCTACGAGCAGTACTTC. This rearrangement joins TRBV19 to TRBJ2-7; perhaps TRBD1 as D (6 bases). CDR1 is LNHDA and CDR2 is SQIVND in the germline V gene (reference sequence). The CDR3 contains 14 residues. Trimming stripped 3 bases from V and 3 bases from J, with 12 bases between.

In this sample, this clone turned up a few times. The chain employs TRBV6-1 and TRBJ2-7, with D tentatively TRBD1 or TRBD2 (5 bases each). V shed 1 base and J shed 4 bases, with 14 bases lying between them. This CDR3 comprises 15 residues. Per germline, CDR1 MNHNS and CDR2 SASEGT. CDR3 nucleotides: TGTGCCAGCAGTGAAGAATTGGGGACGGCGTACGAGCAGTACTTC. This sequence encodes CASSEELGTAYEQYF.

The chain recombines TRBV15 with TRBJ1-2; D is unresolved. This CDR3 region has 15 residues. V gave up 2 bases and J gave up 1 base, with 11 bases separating them. Looked up from germline, CDR1 is LNHNV and CDR2 is YYDKDF (reference sequence). The CDR3 spells CATSRLKEDNYGYTF. The CDR3, as DNA: TGTGCCACCAGCAGATTGAAGGAGGATAACTATGGCTACACCTTC.

The chain carries TRBV7-2 and TRBJ2-7; 10 nucleotides match TRBD2. The CDR3 sequence is 15 residues long. J was trimmed by 4 bases and V by 4 bases; bases with no gene match: 7. Germline V gene lookup returns CDR1 SGHTA and CDR2 FQGNSA. Here the CDR3 DNA reads TGTGCCAGCAGCTCTCGGGGTAGCGGGGGGTACGAGCAGTACTTC. Its protein is CASSSRGSGGYEQYF.

This chain uses TRBV4-1 with TRBJ2-7; 7 bases align to TRBD1. Looked up from germline, CDR1 is MGHRA and CDR2 is YSYEKL. This CDR3 region has 15 residues. Trimming removed 4 bases from V and 3 bases from J; junction bases left unmatched: 9. The CDR3 reads CASSPPDRVGYEQYF. The CDR3 bases are TGCGCCAGCAGCCCCCCTGACAGGGTAGGCTACGAGCAGTACTTC.

This clone appeared a single time. The CDR3 region has the DNA TGTGCCGGACAGGGGCAGGAGGAAAAACTGTTTTTT. This sequence encodes CAGQGQEEKLFF. The chain joins TRBV2 to TRBJ1-4, with 9 bases identical to TRBD1. The ends lost 11 bases at V and 8 bases at J; junction bases unmatched: 6. This CDR3 contains 12 residues. The germline gives CDR1 SNHLY, CDR2 FYNNEI.

The chain links TRBV7-8 to TRBJ2-2; 12 bases align to TRBD2. Germline V gene sequence: CDR1 SGHVS, CDR2 FQNEAQ. V gave up 5 bases and J gave up 4 bases; unmatched junction bases: 8. The CDR3 runs to 17 residues. CDR3 DNA: TGTGCCAGCAGCCCCCGACTAGCGGGGGCCTTCACCGGGGAGCTGTTTTTT. Translated: CASSPRLAGAFTGELFF.

The V gene is TRBV9, the J gene TRBJ1-1; D unclear. From germline, CDR1 is SGDLS and CDR2 YYNGEE. Trimming took 0 bases from V and 11 from J, leaving 14 bases between them. The CDR3 sequence is 13 residues long. DNA for the CDR3: TGTGCCAGCAGCGTAGGGGCCAACGCGGGGGCTTTCTTT. Protein sequence: CASSVGANAGAFF.